This T cell receptor (beta chain) was sequenced for a study of CD8+ T cells in alopecia areata. About the research overall: Patients in the treated group were given tofacitinib by mouth, 5 to 10 mg twice a day. Study-wide findings and caveats: With one nonresponder, baseline CD8+ expansion's link to response remains uncertain.

Remarks on this clone: Its matching antigen is unknown.

Trimming took off 2 bases at V and 1 base at J, with 6 bases between the two ends. Germline loops: CDR1 SGHDT, CDR2 YYEEEE. The CDR3 extends over 13 amino acids. After isolation, RNA underwent reverse transcription to generate cDNA as the sequencing template. Produced via immunoSEQ multiplex PCR; TCRdb's table is partial and in-frame only. The repertoire consists of about 120,000 clones, with around 56% occurring once and the leading ten covering roughly 0.5%. The treatment here: oral pan-JAK inhibitor, 5-10 mg twice daily. Both CD4+ and CD8+ T cells were separated by sorting PBMCs. The specimen comprised CD4+ T cells sorted from blood, sampled at week 4, from a patient treated with tofacitinib. The chain links TRBV5-6 to TRBJ1-1; D is undetermined. This sequence originates from a human donor with alopecia areata. The CDR3 sequence is CASSFYQNTEAFF. CDR3 coding DNA: TGTGCCAGCAGCTTTTATCAGAACACTGAAGCTTTCTTT.